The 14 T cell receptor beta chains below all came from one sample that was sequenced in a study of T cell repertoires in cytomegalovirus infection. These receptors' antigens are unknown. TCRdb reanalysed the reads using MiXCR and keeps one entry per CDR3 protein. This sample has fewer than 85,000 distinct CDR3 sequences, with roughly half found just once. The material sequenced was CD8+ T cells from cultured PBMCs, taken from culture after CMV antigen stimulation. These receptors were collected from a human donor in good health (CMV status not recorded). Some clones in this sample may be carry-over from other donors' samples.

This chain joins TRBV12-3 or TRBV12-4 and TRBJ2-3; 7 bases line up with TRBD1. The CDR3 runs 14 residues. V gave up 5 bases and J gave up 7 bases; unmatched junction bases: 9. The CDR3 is CASSAPTRGNTQYF. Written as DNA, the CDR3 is TGTGCCAGCAGTGCCCCCACCAGGGGGAATACGCAGTATTTT.

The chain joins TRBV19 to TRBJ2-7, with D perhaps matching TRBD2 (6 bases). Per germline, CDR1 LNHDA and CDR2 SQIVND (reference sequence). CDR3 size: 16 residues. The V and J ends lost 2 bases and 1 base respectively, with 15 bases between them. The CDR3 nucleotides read TGTGCCAGTAGTATAACTGGGTCGGAGGGGTCCTACGAGCAGTACTTC. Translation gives CASSITGSEGSYEQYF.

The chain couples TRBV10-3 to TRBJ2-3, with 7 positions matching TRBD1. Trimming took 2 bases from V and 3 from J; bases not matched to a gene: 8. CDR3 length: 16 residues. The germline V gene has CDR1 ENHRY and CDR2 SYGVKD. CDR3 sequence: CAISEPQTGSTDTQYF. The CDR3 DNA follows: TGTGCCATCAGTGAGCCCCAGACAGGGAGTACAGATACGCAGTATTTT.

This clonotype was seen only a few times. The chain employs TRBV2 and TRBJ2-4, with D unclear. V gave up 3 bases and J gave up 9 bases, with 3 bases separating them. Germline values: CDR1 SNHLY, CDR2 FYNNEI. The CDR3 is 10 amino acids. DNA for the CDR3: TGTGCCAGCAGTGAGGGCATTCAGTACTTC. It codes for CASSEGIQYF.

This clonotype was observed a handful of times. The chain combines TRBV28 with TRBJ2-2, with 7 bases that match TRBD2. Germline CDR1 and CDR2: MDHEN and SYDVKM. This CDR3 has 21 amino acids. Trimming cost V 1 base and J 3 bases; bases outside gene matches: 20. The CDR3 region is CASSLFTSDFSLADHTGELFF. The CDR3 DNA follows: TGTGCCAGCAGTTTATTTACTTCAGATTTCTCGCTAGCGGATCACACCGGGGAGCTGTTTTTT. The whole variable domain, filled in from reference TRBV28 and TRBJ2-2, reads DVKVTQSSRYLVKRTGEKVFLECVQDMDHENMFWYRQDPGLGLRLIYFSYDVKMKEKGDIPEGYSVSREKKERFSLILESASTNQTSMYLCASSLFTSDFSLADHTGELFFGEGSRLTVL.

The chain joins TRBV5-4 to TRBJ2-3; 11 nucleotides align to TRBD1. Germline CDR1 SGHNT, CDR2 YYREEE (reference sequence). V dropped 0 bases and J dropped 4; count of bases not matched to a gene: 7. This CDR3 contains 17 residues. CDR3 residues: CASSLAWGTGGPDTQYF. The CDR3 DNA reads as TGTGCCAGCAGCTTGGCCTGGGGGACAGGGGGGCCAGATACGCAGTATTTT.

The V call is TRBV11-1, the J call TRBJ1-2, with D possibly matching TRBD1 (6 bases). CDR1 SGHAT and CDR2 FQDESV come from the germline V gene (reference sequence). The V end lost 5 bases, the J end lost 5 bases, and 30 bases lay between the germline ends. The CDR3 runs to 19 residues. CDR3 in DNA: TGTGCCAGCAGCCTCGTGCCAGGGGAGGAACATGAGACGGTTTATGGCTACACCTTC. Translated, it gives CASSLVPGEEHETVYGYTF.

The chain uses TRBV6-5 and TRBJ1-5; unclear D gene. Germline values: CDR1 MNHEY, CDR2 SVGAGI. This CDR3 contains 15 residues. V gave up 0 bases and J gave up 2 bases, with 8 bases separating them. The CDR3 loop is CASSYSQMGNQPQHF. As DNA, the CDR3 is TGTGCCAGCAGTTACTCTCAGATGGGCAATCAGCCCCAGCATTTT.

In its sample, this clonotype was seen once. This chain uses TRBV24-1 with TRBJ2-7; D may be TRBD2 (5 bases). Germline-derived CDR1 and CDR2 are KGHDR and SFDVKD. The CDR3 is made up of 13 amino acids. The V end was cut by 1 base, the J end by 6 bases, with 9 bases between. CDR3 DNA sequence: TGTGCCACCAGTGATTTTATGGGAGTCGAGCAGTACTTC. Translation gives CATSDFMGVEQYF.

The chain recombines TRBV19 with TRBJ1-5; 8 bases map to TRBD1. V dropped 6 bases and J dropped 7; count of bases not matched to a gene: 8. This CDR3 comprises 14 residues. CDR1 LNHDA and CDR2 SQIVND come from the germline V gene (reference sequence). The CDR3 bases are TGTGCCAGTAGCTACCGGGACAGGCTCCAGCCCCAGCATTTT. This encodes CASSYRDRLQPQHF.

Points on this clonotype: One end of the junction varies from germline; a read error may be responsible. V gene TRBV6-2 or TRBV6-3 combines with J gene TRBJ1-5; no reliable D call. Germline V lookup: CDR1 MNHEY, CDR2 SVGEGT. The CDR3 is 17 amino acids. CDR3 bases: TGTGCCAGCAACTCCGGACGAATTACTTATAGCAATCAGCCCCAGCAGTTT. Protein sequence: CASNSGRITYSNQPQQF.

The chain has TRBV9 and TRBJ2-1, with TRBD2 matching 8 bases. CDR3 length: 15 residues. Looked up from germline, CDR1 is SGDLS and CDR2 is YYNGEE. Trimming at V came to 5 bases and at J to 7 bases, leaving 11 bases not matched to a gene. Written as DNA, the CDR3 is TGTGCCAGCAGTTCCTCGGGAGGGCGTGGTAATGAGCAGTTCTTC. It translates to CASSSSGGRGNEQFF.

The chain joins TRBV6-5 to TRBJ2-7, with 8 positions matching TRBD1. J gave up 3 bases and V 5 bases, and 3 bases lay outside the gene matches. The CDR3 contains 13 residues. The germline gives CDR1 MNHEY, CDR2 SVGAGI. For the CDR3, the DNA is TGTGCCAGCAGTCGGACAGGGCGCTACGAGCAGTACTTC. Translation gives CASSRTGRYEQYF.

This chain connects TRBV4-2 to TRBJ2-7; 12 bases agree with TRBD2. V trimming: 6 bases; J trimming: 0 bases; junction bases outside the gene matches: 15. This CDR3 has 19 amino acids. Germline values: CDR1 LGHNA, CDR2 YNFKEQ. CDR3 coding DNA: TGTGCCAGCAGTACTACCTCCGGGACTAGCGGGCCAAGCTCCTACGAGCAGTACTTC. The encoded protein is CASSTTSGTSGPSSYEQYF.